These 18 T cell receptor beta chains were all obtained from the same sample, sequenced in a study of blood T cell repertoires in COVID-19. Libraries were prepared by immunoSEQ multiplex PCR; TCRdb keeps only in-frame clonotypes and omits some of them. Here the sample spans a few hundred thousand clones, roughly 87% being singletons. Sequencing was done on a sample of peripheral blood. All receptors derive from a man aged 18 to 29 with active or convalescent COVID-19.

This chain links TRBV7-2 with TRBJ2-7; 12 nucleotides align to TRBD2. J lost 3 bases, V lost 3 bases, and 12 bases had no gene match. The CDR3 spans 18 residues. Per the germline V gene, CDR1 is SGHTA and CDR2 is FQGNSA. DNA for the CDR3: TGTGCCAGCAGCTTTAGGACTAGCGGGATGTTGGGAAGCTACGAGCAGTACTTC. Its protein is CASSFRTSGMLGSYEQYF. Looking up the rest from reference TRBV7-2 and TRBJ2-7 gives the full variable domain: GAGVSQSPSNKVTEKGKDVELRCDPISGHTALYWYRQSLGQGLEFLIYFQGNSAPDKSGLPSDRFSAERTGGSVSTLTIQRTQQEDSAVYLCASSFRTSGMLGSYEQYFGPGTRLTVT.

The chain uses TRBV7-8 and TRBJ2-7; 10 nucleotides match TRBD2. V was clipped by 5 bases and J by 4 bases; unmatched bases: 8. CDR1 SGHVS and CDR2 FQNEAQ come from the germline V gene. CDR3 size: 15 residues. In DNA form, the CDR3 reads TGTGCCAGCAGCCCGTGGACTAGCGGACTGTACGAGCAGTACTTC. Translated: CASSPWTSGLYEQYF.

The J gene is TRBJ2-1, the V gene TRBV6-5; perhaps TRBD2 as D (5 bases). The V and J ends lost 2 bases and 2 bases respectively, with 13 bases between them. The germline V gene encodes CDR1 MNHEY and CDR2 SVGAGI. CDR3 length: 16 residues. The chain's CDR3 is CASSYLLGSTYNEQFF. In DNA form, the CDR3 reads TGTGCCAGCAGTTACCTCCTGGGGAGCACCTACAATGAGCAGTTCTTC.

This chain links TRBV27 with TRBJ1-6; a weak D match, TRBD1 (5 bases). The CDR3 extends over 16 amino acids. From germline, CDR1 is MNHEY and CDR2 SMNVEV (reference sequence). V lost 3 bases to trimming and J lost 3 bases, with 12 bases between them. The CDR3 coding sequence is TGTGCCAGCAGTTTGGGGGGACGGGGCTATAATTCACCCCTCCACTTT. Its protein product is CASSLGGRGYNSPLHF.

The chain has TRBV27 and TRBJ1-6; 8 positions match TRBD1. V was clipped by 1 base and J by 8 bases; unmatched bases: 13. Germline-derived CDR1 and CDR2 are MNHEY and SMNVEV (reference sequence). There are 18 residues in the CDR3. The CDR3 region is CASSLFSGGGQVDSPLHF. For the CDR3, the DNA is TGTGCCAGCAGTTTATTCTCTGGTGGGGGACAGGTGGATTCACCCCTCCACTTT.

The J gene is TRBJ1-2, the V gene TRBV19, with D tentatively TRBD1 (5 bases). This CDR3 comprises 14 residues. The V and J ends lost 3 bases and 2 bases respectively, with 10 bases between them. Germline values: CDR1 LNHDA, CDR2 SQIVND (reference sequence). CDR3 protein: CASSITGGNYGYTF. In DNA, the CDR3 is TGTGCCAGTAGTATCACCGGGGGGAACTATGGCTACACCTTC.

The CDR3 nucleotides are TGTGCCAGTAGTAAAGCAGGGGGACTGGCCGGGGAGCTGTTTTTT. Its translation is CASSKAGGLAGELFF. J is TRBJ2-2 and V is TRBV19, with D possibly being TRBD1 (7 bases). Per the germline V gene, CDR1 is LNHDA and CDR2 is SQIVND (reference sequence). CDR3 size: 15 residues. V gave up 4 bases and J gave up 6 bases, with 15 bases separating them.

This chain links TRBV6-5 with TRBJ1-2; unclear D gene. The CDR3 is 13 residues long. Germline V lookup: CDR1 MNHEY, CDR2 SVGAGI. V lost 6 bases, J lost 3 bases, and 11 bases lay in between. CDR3 residues: CASSPGSDYGYTF. Written as DNA, the CDR3 is TGTGCCAGCAGCCCGGGATCGGACTATGGCTACACCTTC.

V gene TRBV7-8 combines with J gene TRBJ1-2; maybe TRBD1 (5 bases). From germline, CDR1 is SGHVS and CDR2 FQNEAQ. CDR3 length equals 14 residues. Trimming removed 0 bases from V and 7 bases from J, with 12 bases in between. CDR3 in amino acids: CASSLAGTVGGYTF. In DNA form, the CDR3 reads TGTGCCAGCAGCTTAGCGGGGACTGTGGGTGGCTACACCTTC.

In this sample, this clone turned up a few times. The chain couples TRBV7-8 to TRBJ2-7; 8 nucleotides line up with TRBD1. Germline loops: CDR1 SGHVS, CDR2 FQNEAQ. Trimming at V came to 6 bases and at J to 4 bases, leaving 8 bases not matched to a gene. CDR3 length: 14 amino acids. The CDR3 DNA reads TGTGCCAGCAGATCAAACAGGGGGAATTACGAGCAGTACTTC. Its protein is CASRSNRGNYEQYF.

The chain joins TRBV12-5 to TRBJ2-3; 9 bases are shared with TRBD1. The length of the CDR3 is 17 residues. V was clipped by 0 bases and J by 1 base; unmatched bases: 5. CDR1 LGHNT and CDR2 FRNRAP come from the germline V gene. The CDR3 reads CASGLVRDRAGTDTQYF. The CDR3 nucleotides read TGTGCTAGTGGTTTGGTACGGGACAGGGCCGGCACAGATACGCAGTATTTT.

The sample holds a few counts of this clone. V usage is TRBV19 and J usage is TRBJ2-1; 7 nucleotides match TRBD1. The CDR3 is 14 residues long. Germline V gives CDR1 LNHDA, CDR2 SQIVND (reference sequence). The trim removed 2 bases at V and 9 bases at J, leaving 7 bases unmatched. Here the CDR3 reads CASSIIQGLGEQFF. In DNA form, the CDR3 reads TGTGCCAGTAGTATAATACAGGGGTTGGGTGAGCAGTTCTTC.

The chain couples TRBV4-1 to TRBJ1-1; TRBD1 matches 10 bases. V lost 3 bases to trimming and J lost 4 bases; unmatched junction nucleotides: 8. Germline CDR1 reads MGHRA; CDR2 reads YSYEKL. The CDR3 contains 16 residues. DNA for the CDR3: TGCGCCAGCAGCCATTTCAGGACAGGGGGAACCACTGAAGCTTTCTTT. It encodes CASSHFRTGGTTEAFF.

J is TRBJ2-1 and V is TRBV29-1; 8 positions match TRBD2. CDR1 and CDR2 from the germline V gene are SQVTM and ANQGSEA. With V trimmed by 7 bases and J by 7 bases, 3 bases remained unmatched. The CDR3 covers 11 residues. The CDR3 DNA is TGCAGCGGTTCGGGGGGGAATGAGCAGTTCTTC. It codes for CSGSGGNEQFF.

The chain carries TRBV5-5 and TRBJ2-5, with 15 nucleotides matching TRBD2. Trimming cost V 4 bases and J 5 bases; bases outside gene matches: 12. Germline CDR1 SGHKS, CDR2 YYEKEE (reference sequence). The CDR3 contains 18 residues. CDR3 residues: CASSTGLAGGPRWETQYF. As DNA, the CDR3 is TGTGCCAGCAGCACCGGACTAGCGGGAGGGCCGCGTTGGGAGACCCAGTACTTC. The full variable domain, rest sourced from reference TRBV5-5 and TRBJ2-5, is DAGVTQSPTHLIKTRGQQVTLRCSPISGHKSVSWYQQVLGQGPQFIFQYYEKEERGRGNFPDRFSARQFPNYSSELNVNALLLGDSALYLCASSTGLAGGPRWETQYFGPGTRLLVL.

The genes are TRBV27 and TRBJ2-7; 11 nucleotides align to TRBD2. Germline V CDR1 and CDR2: MNHEY, SMNVEV (reference sequence). The CDR3 has 13 amino acids. For the CDR3, the DNA is TGTGCACAACTAGCGGGAGAGCTCCACGAGCAGTACTTC. It is translated as CAQLAGELHEQYF.

The chain uses TRBV10-3 and TRBJ1-5; a weak D match, TRBD1 (5 bases). Germline CDR1 is ENHRY and CDR2 is SYGVKD. With 5 bases removed from V and 0 bases from J, the gap between germline ends came to 8 bases. This CDR3 has 14 residues. The CDR3 region has the DNA TGTGCCATCAGTCAGGGATTTAGCAATCAGCCCCAGCATTTT. Translated, it gives CAISQGFSNQPQHF.

The chain carries TRBV7-8 and TRBJ2-2, with a tentative D call TRBD2 (5 bases). The CDR3 spans 17 residues. Germline V gene lookup returns CDR1 SGHVS and CDR2 FQNEAQ. Trimming pared 1 base from V and 6 bases from J, leaving 18 bases between. The CDR3 is CASSLEAALGLPGELFF. CDR3 DNA: TGTGCCAGCAGCTTAGAAGCTGCACTAGGACTTCCCGGGGAGCTGTTTTTT.